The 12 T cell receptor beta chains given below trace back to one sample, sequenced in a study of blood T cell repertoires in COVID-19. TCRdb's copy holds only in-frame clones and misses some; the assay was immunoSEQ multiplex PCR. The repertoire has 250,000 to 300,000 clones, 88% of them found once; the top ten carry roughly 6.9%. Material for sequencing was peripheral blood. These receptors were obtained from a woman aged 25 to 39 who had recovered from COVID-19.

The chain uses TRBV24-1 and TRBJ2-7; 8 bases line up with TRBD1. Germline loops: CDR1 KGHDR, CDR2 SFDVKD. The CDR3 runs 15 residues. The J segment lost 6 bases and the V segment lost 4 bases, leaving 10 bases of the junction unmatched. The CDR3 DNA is TGTGCCACCAGTGACCGAAAGACAGGGGTCGGCGAGCAGTACTTC. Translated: CATSDRKTGVGEQYF.

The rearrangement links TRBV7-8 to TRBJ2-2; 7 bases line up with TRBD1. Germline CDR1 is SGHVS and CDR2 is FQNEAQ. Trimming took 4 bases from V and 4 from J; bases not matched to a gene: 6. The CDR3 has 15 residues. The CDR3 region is CASSSPGTATGELFF. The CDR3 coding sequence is TGTGCCAGCAGCTCCCCCGGGACAGCCACCGGGGAGCTGTTTTTT.

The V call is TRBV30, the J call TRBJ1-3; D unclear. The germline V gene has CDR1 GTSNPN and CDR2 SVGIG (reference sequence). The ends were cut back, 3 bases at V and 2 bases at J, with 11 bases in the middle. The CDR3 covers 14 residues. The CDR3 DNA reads TGTGCCTGGAGGAACGGGGTAGCTGGAAACACCATATATTTT. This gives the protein CAWRNGVAGNTIYF. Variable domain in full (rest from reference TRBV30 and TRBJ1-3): SQTIHQWPATLVQPVGSPLSLECTVEGTSNPNLYWYRQAAGRGLQLLFYSVGIGQISSEVPQNLSASRPQDRQFILSSKKLLLSDSGFYLCAWRNGVAGNTIYFGEGSWLTVV.

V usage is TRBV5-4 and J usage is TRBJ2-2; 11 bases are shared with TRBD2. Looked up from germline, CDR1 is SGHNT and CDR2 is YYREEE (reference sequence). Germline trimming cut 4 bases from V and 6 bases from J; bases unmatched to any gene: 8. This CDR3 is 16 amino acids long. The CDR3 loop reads CASSRIAGGLPGELFF. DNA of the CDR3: TGTGCCAGCAGCAGAATAGCGGGGGGGCTTCCCGGGGAGCTGTTTTTT.

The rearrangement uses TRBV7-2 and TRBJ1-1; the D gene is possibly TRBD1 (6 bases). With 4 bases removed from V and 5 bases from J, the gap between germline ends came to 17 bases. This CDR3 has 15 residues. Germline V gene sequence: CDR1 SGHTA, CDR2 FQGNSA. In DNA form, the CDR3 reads TGTGCCAGCAGCTCCCCGAATTTAGGGGGTACTGAAGCTTTCTTT. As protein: CASSSPNLGGTEAFF.

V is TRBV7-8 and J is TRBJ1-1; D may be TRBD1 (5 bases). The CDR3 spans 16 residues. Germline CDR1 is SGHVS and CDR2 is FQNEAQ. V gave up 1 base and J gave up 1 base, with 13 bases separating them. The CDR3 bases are TGTGCCAGCAGCTTAGAGTGGGGCCTAGGGAACACTGAAGCTTTCTTT. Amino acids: CASSLEWGLGNTEAFF.

The CDR3 DNA follows: TGTGCCAGCAGCCCCTATCCAAGCGAGCAGTACTTC. Its translation: CASSPYPSEQYF. The chain carries TRBV12-3 or TRBV12-4 and TRBJ2-7; no reliable D call. The V end was cut by 6 bases, the J end by 6 bases, with 12 bases between. CDR3 size: 12 residues.

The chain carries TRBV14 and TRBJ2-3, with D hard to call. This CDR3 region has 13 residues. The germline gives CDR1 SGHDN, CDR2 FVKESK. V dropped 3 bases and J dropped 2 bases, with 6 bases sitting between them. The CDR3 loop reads CASSHRPTDTQYF. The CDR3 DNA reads TGTGCCAGCAGCCACCGTCCCACAGATACGCAGTATTTT.

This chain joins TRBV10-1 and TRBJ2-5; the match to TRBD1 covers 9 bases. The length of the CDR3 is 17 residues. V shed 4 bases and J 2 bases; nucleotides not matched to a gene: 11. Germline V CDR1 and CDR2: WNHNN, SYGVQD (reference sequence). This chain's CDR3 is CASSVVRDRDLQETQYF. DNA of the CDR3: TGCGCCAGCAGTGTTGTCCGGGACAGGGATTTACAAGAGACCCAGTACTTC.

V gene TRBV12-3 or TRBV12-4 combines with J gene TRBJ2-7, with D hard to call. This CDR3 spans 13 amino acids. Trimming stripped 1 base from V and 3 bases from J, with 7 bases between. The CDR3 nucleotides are TGTGCCAGCAGTTTAGGACAACACTACGAGCAGTACTTC. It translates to CASSLGQHYEQYF.

This chain's CDR3 is CASSKTGAGYQPQHF. Here the CDR3 DNA reads TGTGCCAGCAGCAAGACAGGGGCGGGGTATCAGCCCCAGCATTTT. The chain has TRBV6-5 and TRBJ1-5; 8 nucleotides match TRBD1. This CDR3 has 15 amino acids. Germline V gives CDR1 MNHEY, CDR2 SVGAGI. V dropped 6 bases and J dropped 5; count of bases not matched to a gene: 9.

The CDR3 loop is CASRQGNNQPQHF. DNA for the CDR3: TGTGCCAGCCGCCAGGGGAACAATCAGCCCCAGCATTTT. V is TRBV18 and J is TRBJ1-5; TRBD1 is a possible D gene (6 bases). The V end was cut by 8 bases, the J end by 3 bases, with 11 bases between. The length of the CDR3 is 13 residues. Germline V gene data show CDR1 as KGHSH and CDR2 as LQKENI.